This record concerns one T cell receptor beta chain sequence. These data belong to a study of blood T cell repertoires in COVID-19. The wider study: T cells, B-cell-depleted T cells, or PBMCs supplied cDNA or gDNA.

Individuals aged about 18 to 89 years were recruited from 24 US areas. Authors' data handling: Reference gene primer amplification in the assay estimated nucleated cell counts. Method: immunoSEQ multiplex PCR; TCRdb's copy keeps in-frame clones and lacks some. V and J calls plus clone size are reproduced from that table; the DNA served to infer D and trimming. The sample lists 140,000 to 150,000 clones; roughly nine tenths were seen once. J was trimmed by 0 bases and V by 6 bases; bases with no gene match: 11. Germline CDR1 reads WSHSY; CDR2 reads SAAADI. The length of the CDR3 is 18 residues. The source of this sequence is a woman aged 40 to 55 who had been exposed to COVID-19. Sample: PBMCs or T cells enriched from blood (not recorded which). The genes are TRBV10-2 and TRBJ1-3; TRBD1 matches 10 bases. Here the CDR3 reads CASSEEMGQGSSGNTIYF. Here the CDR3 DNA reads TGCGCCAGCAGCGAGGAAATGGGACAGGGGAGCTCTGGAAACACCATATATTTT.